The 25 T cell receptor beta chains below were found in one sample sequenced in a study of blood T cell repertoires in COVID-19. Using immunoSEQ multiplex PCR, the repertoire was profiled, and TCRdb retains in-frame clones only, with some absent. The table records some 130,000 clones, roughly three quarters of them present only once. The sequenced sample consisted of peripheral blood. These receptors came from a woman in her 70s with acute or convalescent COVID-19.

The chain couples TRBV10-3 to TRBJ2-5, with D tentatively TRBD2 (5 bases). The V and J ends lost 3 bases and 2 bases respectively, with 16 bases between them. Germline-derived CDR1 and CDR2 are ENHRY and SYGVKD. The CDR3 is 16 residues long. CDR3 nucleotide sequence: TGTGCCATCAGTGACCAAGCTGGAGGCCTGCAAGAGACCCAGTACTTC. Translated, it gives CAISDQAGGLQETQYF.

J is TRBJ1-3 and V is TRBV5-6, with 7 bases aligning to TRBD1. This CDR3 contains 14 residues. The germline V gene has CDR1 SGHDT and CDR2 YYEEEE. Trimming took 1 base from V and 4 from J; bases not matched to a gene: 2. CDR3 sequence (DNA): TGTGCCAGCAGCTTGACAGGGGTGGGAAACACCATATATTTT. Translated: CASSLTGVGNTIYF.

A few counts support this clone. V and J are TRBV5-1 and TRBJ2-1; D is ambiguous. This CDR3 contains 20 residues. V lost 1 base and J 0 bases, leaving 23 bases between the germline ends. CDR1 and CDR2 from the germline V gene are SGHRS and YFSETQ. As DNA, the CDR3 is TGCGCCAGCAGCTTGAGTCCCCAGGCCGTTCCCCTGAGCTCCTACAATGAGCAGTTCTTC. It encodes CASSLSPQAVPLSSYNEQFF.

This rearrangement joins TRBV6-5 to TRBJ1-1; weak D call: TRBD1 (6 bases). The CDR3 covers 14 residues. From germline, CDR1 is MNHEY and CDR2 SVGAGI. The ends were cut back, 5 bases at V and 5 bases at J, with 15 bases in the middle. DNA of the CDR3: TGTGCCAGCAGTCAGGAACAGGGTTTGACTGAAGCTTTCTTT. Translation: CASSQEQGLTEAFF.

CDR3 sequence: CASSSGASGSYNEQFF. As DNA, the CDR3 is TGTGCCAGTAGTTCAGGGGCTAGCGGTTCCTACAATGAGCAGTTCTTC. This chain links TRBV19 with TRBJ2-1, with a possible D match to TRBD2 (7 bases). Germline assignment: CDR1 LNHDA and CDR2 SQIVND (reference sequence). This CDR3 contains 16 residues. Trimming cost V 5 bases and J 1 base, with 15 bases left between them.

The J gene is TRBJ1-6, the V gene TRBV30; no clear D gene. Trimming stripped 0 bases from V and 3 bases from J, with 6 bases between. This CDR3 has 14 amino acids. The V gene's germline CDR1 is GTSNPN and CDR2 SVGIG (reference sequence). The CDR3 loop is CAWSVLGYNSPLHF. The DNA of the CDR3 is TGTGCCTGGAGTGTACTAGGCTATAATTCACCCCTCCACTTT.

The chain links TRBV10-3 to TRBJ2-7; tentatively, D is TRBD2 (5 bases). The CDR3 is made up of 14 amino acids. CDR1 ENHRY and CDR2 SYGVKD come from the germline V gene. Trimming stripped 0 bases from V and 2 bases from J, with 8 bases between. CDR3 residues: CAISESPGTYEQYF. The CDR3 bases are TGTGCCATCAGTGAGTCTCCGGGAACCTACGAGCAGTACTTC.

The chain joins TRBV28 to TRBJ2-5; TRBD2 agrees at 7 bases. CDR3 length: 14 residues. V lost 7 bases and J lost 4; bases outside the gene matches: 9. Germline V gene sequence: CDR1 MDHEN, CDR2 SYDVKM. CDR3 DNA sequence: TGTGCCAGCATGGGGCCGGGGAGGGGAGAGACCCAGTACTTC. Amino acid sequence: CASMGPGRGETQYF.

This rearrangement joins TRBV11-3 to TRBJ2-7; 12 bases line up with TRBD2. Trimming at V came to 1 base and at J to 5 bases, leaving 3 bases not matched to a gene. Germline V lookup: CDR1 SGHNT, CDR2 YENEEA. The CDR3 spans 15 residues. In nucleotides, the CDR3 is TGTGCCAGCAGCTTAGGCCGACTAGCGGGAGACGAGCAGTACTTC. This gives the protein CASSLGRLAGDEQYF.

The CDR3 DNA reads TGTGCCAGCGGACAGGTTAACGAGCAGTACTTC. It specifies CASGQVNEQYF. This chain uses TRBV9 with TRBJ2-7; 7 bases map to TRBD1. Germline assignment: CDR1 SGDLS and CDR2 YYNGEE. V trimming: 7 bases; J trimming: 5 bases; junction bases outside the gene matches: 3. The CDR3 consists of 11 residues.

This clone was observed a single time. This chain uses TRBV11-2 with TRBJ2-2; D is possibly TRBD1 (5 bases). CDR3 length: 13 residues. The germline V gene encodes CDR1 SGHAT and CDR2 FQNNGV. V was shortened by 3 bases and J by 5 bases, with 7 bases between the two germline ends. For the CDR3, the DNA is TGTGCCAGCAGCTTTCAGGGAACCGGGGAGCTGTTTTTT. Its translation: CASSFQGTGELFF.

The CDR3 protein is CASSAGPSSYNEQFF. The CDR3 DNA reads as TGTGCCAGCAGCGCAGGGCCTAGCTCCTACAATGAGCAGTTCTTC. The rearrangement uses TRBV9 and TRBJ2-1, with a tentative D call TRBD1 (5 bases). V lost 3 bases and J lost 0, with 10 bases in between. The CDR3 totals 15 residues. Germline assignment: CDR1 SGDLS and CDR2 YYNGEE.

The V and J genes are TRBV2 and TRBJ1-2; D not certain. CDR3 length: 15 amino acids. CDR1 is SNHLY and CDR2 is FYNNEI in the germline V gene. Trimming took off 6 bases at V and 5 bases at J, with 19 bases between the two ends. For the CDR3, the DNA is TGTGCCAGCAGCAAAAGAGGACTAGCTTTGTATGGCTACACCTTC. Translation gives CASSKRGLALYGYTF.

The V and J genes are TRBV24-1 and TRBJ2-2, with D hard to call. The CDR3 sequence is 13 residues long. In germline, CDR1 is KGHDR, CDR2 SFDVKD. V was clipped by 6 bases and J by 5 bases, with 9 bases between them. CDR3: CATSFQVTGELFF. CDR3 bases: TGTGCCACCAGTTTTCAGGTTACCGGGGAGCTGTTTTTT.

This sequence joins TRBV9 and TRBJ1-6; 7 bases are a match to TRBD1. The CDR3 has 15 residues. V lost 0 bases to trimming and J lost 8 bases; unmatched junction nucleotides: 5. Germline CDR1 is SGDLS and CDR2 is YYNGEE. The CDR3 coding sequence is TGTGCCAGCAGCGTAGGTCGGCAGGGGGATTCACCCCTCCACTTT. It is translated as CASSVGRQGDSPLHF.

J is TRBJ1-5 and V is TRBV7-9; D not resolved. The V gene's germline CDR1 is SEHNR and CDR2 FQNEAQ (reference sequence). The CDR3 covers 13 residues. V lost 6 bases, J lost 6 bases, and 12 bases lay in between. The CDR3 sequence is CASSLGPLQPQHF. The CDR3 DNA sequence: TGTGCCAGCAGTCTTGGGCCTCTTCAGCCCCAGCATTTT.

Turning to this clone: A read error may be the cause here, since a much bigger clone is one base away. The chain links TRBV6-6 to TRBJ2-2, with 7 bases fitting TRBD1. The ends lost 4 bases at V and 6 bases at J; junction bases unmatched: 2. Germline V gives CDR1 MNHNY, CDR2 SVGAGI (reference sequence). The CDR3 covers 13 residues. The CDR3 loop is CASSLQGPGELFF. The CDR3 DNA follows: TGTGCCAGCAGTTTACAGGGGCCCGGGGAGCTGTTTTTT.

The chain combines TRBV27 with TRBJ2-7, with 11 bases fitting TRBD2. Germline loops: CDR1 MNHEY, CDR2 SMNVEV (reference sequence). This CDR3 has 15 residues. The J segment lost 0 bases and the V segment lost 2 bases, leaving 0 bases of the junction unmatched. This chain's CDR3 is CASSLTSGSSYEQYF. DNA of the CDR3: TGTGCCAGCAGTTTAACTAGCGGGAGCTCCTACGAGCAGTACTTC.

The chain couples TRBV6-1 to TRBJ2-7; 14 nucleotides align to TRBD2. V lost 4 bases, J lost 2 bases, and 10 bases stayed unmatched. This CDR3 region has 18 residues. Germline V gives CDR1 MNHNS, CDR2 SASEGT. The CDR3 region is CASSVAGTSGRGAYEQYF. The CDR3, as DNA: TGTGCCAGCAGTGTAGCCGGGACTAGCGGGAGAGGAGCCTACGAGCAGTACTTC.

Worth noting for this clone: A much larger clone differs from this one at a single base, so this may be a read error. The chain has TRBV6-5 and TRBJ1-2; a possible D gene is TRBD1 (5 bases). The CDR3 contains 15 residues. Per the germline V gene, CDR1 is MNHEY and CDR2 is SVGAGI. V gave up 0 bases and J gave up 7 bases, with 15 bases separating them. In nucleotides, the CDR3 is TGTGCCAGCAGTTACTCGAACTGGGGCACCGGTGGCTACACCTTC. This translates into CASSYSNWGTGGYTF.

The rearrangement links TRBV12-3 or TRBV12-4 to TRBJ1-2, with D possibly matching TRBD1 (6 bases). This CDR3 comprises 13 residues. The V gene lost 6 bases and the J gene lost 4 bases, with 12 bases spanning the gap. Here the CDR3 reads CASRSTGVYGYTF. CDR3 nucleotides: TGTGCCAGCAGATCGACAGGTGTCTATGGCTACACCTTC.

This clone occurred once. The chain couples TRBV9 to TRBJ2-7; 10 positions agree with TRBD1. The CDR3 consists of 14 residues. Germline CDR1 SGDLS, CDR2 YYNGEE. After removal of 4 bases from V and 2 bases from J, the junction contained 3 bases not matched to a gene. Here the CDR3 DNA reads TGTGCCAGCAGCCCCGGACAGGGGGCCTACGAGCAGTACTTC. As protein: CASSPGQGAYEQYF.

A word on this clone: A read error may account for a junction end that differs from germline. V is TRBV2 and J is TRBJ2-5; 11 positions agree with TRBD2. The CDR3 consists of 18 residues. Germline values: CDR1 SNHLY, CDR2 FYNNEI. The CDR3 sequence is CASNEGTSGKSIQETQYF. CDR3 sequence (DNA): TGTGCCAGCAATGAAGGGACTAGCGGTAAAAGTATCCAAGAGACCCAGTACTTC.

The chain couples TRBV25-1 to TRBJ1-4; tentatively, D is TRBD1 (5 bases). The ends were cut back, 3 bases at V and 2 bases at J, with 10 bases in the middle. The CDR3 spans 15 residues. The germline V gene encodes CDR1 MGHDK and CDR2 SYGVNS. DNA for the CDR3: TGTGCCAGCAGTGACGCGACAGAGACTAATGAAAAACTGTTTTTT. Protein: CASSDATETNEKLFF.

This chain uses TRBV7-3 with TRBJ2-7; tentatively, D is TRBD1 (6 bases). CDR1 SGHTA and CDR2 FQGTGA come from the germline V gene. Trimming left V 5 bases short and J 1 base short, with 12 bases between. This CDR3 is built from 14 residues. In DNA form, the CDR3 reads TGTGCCAGCAGCACCTCCGGGACATCCTACGAGCAGTACTTC. This sequence encodes CASSTSGTSYEQYF.